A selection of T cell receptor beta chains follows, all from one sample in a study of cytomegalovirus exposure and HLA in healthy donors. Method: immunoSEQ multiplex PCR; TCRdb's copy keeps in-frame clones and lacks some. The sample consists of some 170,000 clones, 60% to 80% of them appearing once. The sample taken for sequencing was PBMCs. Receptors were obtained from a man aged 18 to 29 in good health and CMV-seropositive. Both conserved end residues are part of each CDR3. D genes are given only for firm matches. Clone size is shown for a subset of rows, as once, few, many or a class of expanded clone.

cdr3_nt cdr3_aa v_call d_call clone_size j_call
TGCAGCGCCCTCGGACTAGCGGCTACAGATACGCAGTATTTT CSALGLAATDTQYF TRBV29-1 TRBD2 . TRBJ2-3
TGTGCCAGCAGCCCCGGACAGACCAGCAATCAGCCCCAGCATTTT CASSPGQTSNQPQHF TRBV7-2 . . TRBJ1-5
TGTGCCAGCGGACTTTCGGATACCACCTTC CASGLSDTTF TRBV27 . few TRBJ1-2
TGTGCCAGCAGCCCTGGGGCTAGCGGGGGGGGTAGCACAGATACGCAGTATTTT CASSPGASGGGSTDTQYF TRBV25-1 TRBD2 few TRBJ2-3
TGTGCCTGGAGTGTACGGGGGGCGGTCAAAAATGAAAAACTGTTTTTT CAWSVRGAVKNEKLFF TRBV30 . . TRBJ1-4
TGTGCCAGTAGTCCAAGGGGGCCAGACACAGCTTTCTTT CASSPRGPDTAFF TRBV19 TRBD1 once TRBJ1-1
TGTGCCAGCAGCGTAGACGGGGGCACAGATACGCAGTATTTT CASSVDGGTDTQYF TRBV9 . . TRBJ2-3
TGTGCCAGCGGAAGGCCGGGTAGCACTGAAGCTTTCTTT CASGRPGSTEAFF TRBV2 . few TRBJ1-1
TGTGCCAGCAGCTTACAGACCGGGGAGCTGTTTTTT CASSLQTGELFF TRBV13 . . TRBJ2-2
TGTGCCAGCAGTGGGGGGGCAGGGAGCAATGAGCAGTTCTTC CASSGGAGSNEQFF TRBV6-5 . . TRBJ2-1
TGTGCCAGCAGCCAGAGACTAAACTATGGCTACACCTTC CASSQRLNYGYTF TRBV4-2 . . TRBJ1-2
TGTGCCAGCAGCAAGACTAGCGGGACCTACAATGAGCAGTTCTTC CASSKTSGTYNEQFF TRBV6-4 TRBD2 . TRBJ2-1
TGTGCCAGCAGTGAATCCGGGAGAGGGTATGGCTACACCTTC CASSESGRGYGYTF TRBV6-1 . . TRBJ1-2
TGTGCCAGCAGTTTCAGGGGTCAGGGACGGCCCCAGCATTTT CASSFRGQGRPQHF TRBV5-8 . . TRBJ1-5
TGCGCCAGCAGCATGGGACTAGCGGGAGGGGACACCGGGGAGCTGTTTTTT CASSMGLAGGDTGELFF TRBV5-1 TRBD2 . TRBJ2-2
TGCGCCAGCAGCTTGACACAGGGATTGGGAAACACCATATATTTT CASSLTQGLGNTIYF TRBV5-1 . once TRBJ1-3
TGTGCCAGCAGCCGCCTGGAGTACGGTGGCTACACCTTC CASSRLEYGGYTF TRBV27 . . TRBJ1-2
TGTGCCAGCAGTCCGACTAGCGGGGGGACCACAGATACGCAGTATTTT CASSPTSGGTTDTQYF TRBV28 TRBD2 few TRBJ2-3
TGCGCCGGTGGGGGCCAGAGCAATGAGCAGTTCTTC CAGGGQSNEQFF TRBV29-1 . few TRBJ2-1
TGTGCCGGCAGCGTCGGACAGGGGATTGGGGCCAACGTCCTGACTTTC CAGSVGQGIGANVLTF TRBV9 TRBD1 . TRBJ2-6
TGTGCCAGCAGTGAAAGCTTACAGGGAGCTACGCAGTATTTT CASSESLQGATQYF TRBV6-1 . . TRBJ2-3
TGTGCCAGTAGTCCTAGCGGGGTAGGGTCCTACAATGAGCAGTTCTTC CASSPSGVGSYNEQFF TRBV19 TRBD2 . TRBJ2-1
TGTGCCACCAGCAGAGTGGGCGCTTGGGACAGAAATCAGCCCCAGCATTTT CATSRVGAWDRNQPQHF TRBV15 TRBD1 few TRBJ1-5
TGTGCCAGCAGCCCCCGACTAGCGGGAGCTACCGGGGAGCTGTTTTTT CASSPRLAGATGELFF TRBV11-3 TRBD2 once TRBJ2-2
TGTGCCAGTAGTACCGGGACTAGCGGGGGGGCAGATACGCAGTATTTT CASSTGTSGGADTQYF TRBV19 TRBD2 . TRBJ2-3
TGCAGCGCCTCCCTTCGACAGAACACCGGGGAGCTGTTTTTT CSASLRQNTGELFF TRBV29-1 . . TRBJ2-2
TGTGCCAGCAGCCCGCGGACTGGGAACAATGAGCAGTTCTTC CASSPRTGNNEQFF TRBV7-2 . . TRBJ2-1
TGTGCCAGCAGGGCGGGGGGGAGCTCTGAAAAACTGTTTTTT CASRAGGSSEKLFF TRBV7-9 . . TRBJ1-4
TGTGCCAGCTCACCATTGGGAGAGACCGGGGAGCTGTTTTTT CASSPLGETGELFF TRBV18 . . TRBJ2-2
TGCGCCAGCAGCCCGGACAGGGGAGACTTGGGCTACACCTTC CASSPDRGDLGYTF TRBV5-1 TRBD1 . TRBJ1-2
TGTGCCGGACCCGGTAGGACACTTTATGGCTACACCTTC CAGPGRTLYGYTF TRBV30 . once TRBJ1-2
TGTGCCAGCAGCCTATACGGGGTAGGAGATGGCTACACCTTC CASSLYGVGDGYTF TRBV7-9 . . TRBJ1-2
TGTGCCAGCAGCTCCAGACTGACAGGGGCTGGGGTTACGCAGTATTTT CASSSRLTGAGVTQYF TRBV7-2 TRBD1 few TRBJ2-3
TGTGCCGGGCGGCGGGAGAACACTGAAGCTTTCTTT CAGRRENTEAFF TRBV6-6 . few TRBJ1-1
TGTGCCTGGAGTGTATGGCAGGGAAACACCATATATTTT CAWSVWQGNTIYF TRBV30 . few TRBJ1-3
TGCAGCGTTGACCATCAGACAGGGGCATATGGCTACACCTTC CSVDHQTGAYGYTF TRBV29-1 TRBD1 . TRBJ1-2
TGTGCCAGCAGTTCCCAGGCCACAGATACGCAGTATTTT CASSSQATDTQYF TRBV6-4 . . TRBJ2-3
TGTGCCAGCAGCTCCTACAGGGGGCGCCAGGAAAAACTGTTTTTT CASSSYRGRQEKLFF TRBV7-8 TRBD1 . TRBJ1-4
TGCGCCAGCAGCTTCTACGGGGACACCCTCTCTGGAAACACCATATATTTT CASSFYGDTLSGNTIYF TRBV5-1 . . TRBJ1-3
TGCAGCGTTGCGGCTAGCGGTAACACAGATACGCAGTATTTT CSVAASGNTDTQYF TRBV29-1 TRBD2 . TRBJ2-3
TGTGCCAGCAGTGAGTCCCCAGGGATGAACTATGGCTACACCTTC CASSESPGMNYGYTF TRBV2 . once TRBJ1-2
TGTGCCATAAGTGGACCTCCGGGAGGGACTAACACTGAAGCTTTCTTT CAISGPPGGTNTEAFF TRBV10-3 . . TRBJ1-1
TGTGCCAGCAGTTTATCGAGGGCGGACAGGATTAACTATGGCTACACCTTC CASSLSRADRINYGYTF TRBV27 TRBD1 . TRBJ1-2
TGTGCCAGCAGCTCCCTGACTAGCGGGGCCCCCTATTACAATGAGCAGTTCTTC CASSSLTSGAPYYNEQFF TRBV7-2 TRBD2 . TRBJ2-1
TGCGCCAGCAGCGGGGCTAGCGGGCTATACAATGAGCAGTTCTTC CASSGASGLYNEQFF TRBV5-1 TRBD2 . TRBJ2-1
TGTGCCAGCAGTTACGACAGGTCAGAGACCCAGTACTTC CASSYDRSETQYF TRBV2 . . TRBJ2-5
TGTGCCAGCAGGGGGGGGACAGGCGCTTTAGTGGAGCAGTTCTTC CASRGGTGALVEQFF TRBV2 . . TRBJ2-1
TGTGCCAGCAGCTTCAATGACCGAGACTTTAACTATGGCTACACCTTC CASSFNDRDFNYGYTF TRBV7-9 . . TRBJ1-2
TGTGCCAGTTCCTATGCCGGGACAGGGAATCAGCCCCAGCATTTT CASSYAGTGNQPQHF TRBV19 TRBD1 . TRBJ1-5
TGTGCCAGCAGTGGACAGGGAGAGACCCAGTACTTC CASSGQGETQYF TRBV2 TRBD1 . TRBJ2-5
TGTGCCTGGAGTTTCCGGGCCGTGGGAGGTGAGCAGTTCTTC CAWSFRAVGGEQFF TRBV30 . once TRBJ2-1
TGTGCCAGCAGCCCTGGGACAGTATCAAACTATGGCTACACCTTC CASSPGTVSNYGYTF TRBV6-5 TRBD1 once TRBJ1-2
TGTGCCAGCAGTTCGGGGGGGGTTGGTAATGAAAAACTGTTTTTT CASSSGGVGNEKLFF TRBV6-1 . . TRBJ1-4
TGTGCCAGCAGTGACTCCGGGACAGGGTTCCTTTATGGCTACACCTTC CASSDSGTGFLYGYTF TRBV25-1 TRBD1 . TRBJ1-2
TGTGCCATCAGTGACGGTAGCGGAAACACAGATACGCAGTATTTT CAISDGSGNTDTQYF TRBV10-3 . . TRBJ2-3
TGTGCCAGCAGCGACGGGAGCAACTCTGGAAACACCATATATTTT CASSDGSNSGNTIYF TRBV7-6 . few TRBJ1-3
TGTGCCAGCAGCGTCGGGACTCTCTCCTACAATGAGCAGTTCTTC CASSVGTLSYNEQFF TRBV9 . . TRBJ2-1